The 31 T cell receptor beta chains reported below all come from one sample, sequenced in a study of post-analysis software for immune sequencing data. General study findings and limits: Compared with controls, patients had more of five TRBV segments, including TRBV5-6, TRBV5-1 and TRBV20-1.

Each TCR beta cDNA library carried unique molecular identifiers. Via MiXCR, TCRdb re-called the PCR reads, giving one row per CDR3 protein. The table has about 400,000 distinct CDR3 sequences, roughly 38% seen once. The antigens for these receptors are not known. The sequenced sample consisted of blood. The origin of the receptors is a girl aged 5 to 17 with multiple sclerosis.

This sequence joins TRBV7-3 and TRBJ2-1; D is unresolved. V lost 3 bases to trimming and J lost 2 bases, with 14 bases between them. Germline assignment: CDR1 SGHTA and CDR2 FQGTGA. This CDR3 spans 16 amino acids. The CDR3 loop is CASSFLPGQAYNEQFF. CDR3 coding DNA: TGTGCCAGCAGCTTCCTCCCCGGGCAGGCCTACAATGAGCAGTTCTTC.

In its sample, this clonotype was seen many times. The chain combines TRBV9 with TRBJ1-2; D is undetermined. Deletions cut 4 bases from V and 2 bases from J, with 3 bases between. The CDR3 runs 11 residues. The V gene's germline CDR1 is SGDLS and CDR2 YYNGEE. The CDR3 bases are TGTGCCAGCAGCTCCAACTATGGCTACACCTTC. Protein sequence: CASSSNYGYTF.

This chain connects TRBV5-1 to TRBJ2-5, with TRBD2 as a possible D gene (6 bases). The CDR3 is 14 amino acids. Trimming stripped 2 bases from V and 4 bases from J, with 12 bases between. The germline V gene has CDR1 SGHRS and CDR2 YFSETQ. CDR3 DNA: TGCGCCAGCAGCTTCTCGGGAGAGGGAGAGACCCAGTACTTC. Translated: CASSFSGEGETQYF. The variable domain in full, with the rest retrieved from reference TRBV5-1 and TRBJ2-5, is KAGVTQTPRYLIKTRGQQVTLSCSPISGHRSVSWYQQTPGQGLQFLFEYFSETQRNKGNFPGRFSGRQFSNSRSEMNVSTLELGDSALYLCASSFSGEGETQYFGPGTRLLVL.

This clonotype has just a few counts. V is TRBV6-6 and J is TRBJ2-3; 7 bases match TRBD1. The CDR3 runs to 13 residues. V trimming: 11 bases; J trimming: 3 bases; junction bases outside the gene matches: 8. Germline CDR1 and CDR2: MNHNY and SVGAGI (reference sequence). CDR3 in amino acids: CAAEGQLTDTQYF. CDR3 nucleotides: TGTGCCGCAGAGGGACAGTTGACAGATACGCAGTATTTT.

J is TRBJ1-4 and V is TRBV9; possibly TRBD1 for D (5 bases). Deletions cut 4 bases from V and 7 bases from J, with 14 bases between. The germline CDR1 and CDR2 sequences are SGDLS and YYNGEE. CDR3 length equals 14 residues. CDR3 coding DNA: TGTGCCAGCAGCTACGACAGTAGGGCTGAAAAACTGTTTTTT. It specifies CASSYDSRAEKLFF.

V gene TRBV29-1 combines with J gene TRBJ1-4, with D maybe TRBD1 (5 bases). This CDR3 has 12 residues. Germline assignment: CDR1 SQVTM and CDR2 ANQGSEA. V lost 0 bases to trimming and J lost 8 bases, with 7 bases between them. The CDR3 loop is CSVEEGEEKLFF. The CDR3 DNA is TGCAGCGTTGAAGAGGGGGAGGAAAAACTGTTTTTT.

The chain carries TRBV29-1 and TRBJ2-1, with 7 bases aligning to TRBD2. The CDR3 length is 13 residues. V shed 7 bases, J shed 2 bases, and the junction held 5 bases outside the gene matches. Germline CDR1 SQVTM, CDR2 ANQGSEA. The CDR3 spells CSGYAGAYNEQFF. Written as DNA, the CDR3 is TGCAGCGGATATGCGGGAGCCTACAATGAGCAGTTCTTC.

This clonotype was seen just once. This chain connects TRBV12-3 or TRBV12-4 to TRBJ1-1, with D tentatively TRBD1 (6 bases). This CDR3 is 16 amino acids long. Trimming removed 8 bases at V and 7 bases at J, with 26 bases between. The CDR3 loop reads CASVGIRLRGASEAFF. In DNA, the CDR3 is TGTGCCAGCGTAGGGATTAGACTACGGGGGGCGAGTGAAGCTTTCTTT.

V gene TRBV6-1 combines with J gene TRBJ2-5; D may match TRBD1 or TRBD2 (5 bases each). This CDR3 has 13 amino acids. V was pared by 7 bases and J by 2 bases, with 11 bases between. Looked up from germline, CDR1 is MNHNS and CDR2 is SASEGT. CDR3 region: CASTGGVQETQYF. DNA of the CDR3: TGTGCCAGCACTGGGGGAGTGCAAGAGACCCAGTACTTC.

The chain couples TRBV11-1 to TRBJ2-1; 7 positions agree with TRBD1. V trimming: 6 bases; J trimming: 1 base; junction bases outside the gene matches: 6. CDR1 SGHAT and CDR2 FQDESV come from the germline V gene (reference sequence). The CDR3 covers 15 residues. CDR3 DNA: TGTGCCAGCAGACAGGACAGGCTTTCCTACAATGAGCAGTTCTTC. Protein sequence: CASRQDRLSYNEQFF.

The sample holds a few counts of this clonotype. This rearrangement joins TRBV25-1 to TRBJ2-5; maybe TRBD1 (5 bases). Trimming removed 1 base from V and 5 bases from J, with 14 bases in between. This CDR3 contains 15 residues. In germline, CDR1 is MGHDK, CDR2 SYGVNS. This CDR3 reads CASSEFFRDTETQYF. DNA for the CDR3: TGTGCCAGCAGTGAATTCTTCAGGGATACGGAGACCCAGTACTTC. The entire variable domain, with the rest obtained from reference TRBV25-1 and TRBJ2-5, is as follows: EADIYQTPRYLVIGTGKKITLECSQTMGHDKMYWYQQDPGMELHLIHYSYGVNSTEKGDLSSESTVSRIRTEHFPLTLESARPSHTSQYLCASSEFFRDTETQYFGPGTRLLVL.

V and J are TRBV18 and TRBJ2-3; D might be TRBD2 (7 bases). This CDR3 region has 16 residues. Trimming shortened V by 3 bases and J by 2 bases, and 15 bases separated the two germline ends. CDR1 KGHSH and CDR2 LQKENI come from the germline V gene. The CDR3 sequence is CASSPSRGRTTDTQYF. CDR3 nucleotide sequence: TGTGCCAGCTCACCCTCGCGGGGGCGAACCACAGATACGCAGTATTTT.

The chain recombines TRBV18 with TRBJ1-2; tentatively, D is TRBD1 (5 bases). Germline V lookup: CDR1 KGHSH, CDR2 LQKENI. The length of the CDR3 is 15 residues. V lost 3 bases to trimming and J lost 4 bases, with 15 bases between them. CDR3 sequence (DNA): TGTGCCAGCTCACCGAACCGTGACAGCCTCTATGGCTACACCTTC. It codes for CASSPNRDSLYGYTF.

Only a few counts were recorded for this clonotype. The chain couples TRBV5-1 to TRBJ2-3, with TRBD2 matching 8 bases. V lost 0 bases, J lost 0 bases, and 3 bases stayed unmatched. Germline lookup yields CDR1 SGHRS and CDR2 YFSETQ. This CDR3 contains 16 residues. The CDR3 DNA sequence: TGCGCCAGCAGCTTGGGGGCTAGCGGGAGCACAGATACGCAGTATTTT. Translated, it gives CASSLGASGSTDTQYF.

This clonotype has more than one count but fewer than ten. The chain combines TRBV6-1 with TRBJ2-1; D may match TRBD1 or TRBD2 (6 bases each). Germline V gives CDR1 MNHNS, CDR2 SASEGT. The CDR3 length is 16 residues. Trimming shortened V by 7 bases and J by 7 bases, and 23 bases separated the two germline ends. Here the CDR3 DNA reads TGTGCCAGCACCAGACCGGGGGCAGGGGCCTCGAATGAGCAGTTCTTC. It encodes CASTRPGAGASNEQFF.

V usage is TRBV12-3 or TRBV12-4 and J usage is TRBJ1-5; the D is unclear. V was clipped by 8 bases and J by 4 bases, with 12 bases between them. The CDR3 length is 13 residues. The CDR3 is CASGRQVNQPQHF. In nucleotides, the CDR3 is TGTGCCAGCGGAAGACAAGTAAATCAGCCCCAGCATTTT.

The chain is built from TRBV5-5 and TRBJ1-2; D unclear. Trimming took off 5 bases at V and 6 bases at J, with 17 bases between the two ends. Germline CDR1 reads SGHKS; CDR2 reads YYEKEE (reference sequence). This CDR3 is built from 14 residues. The CDR3 bases are TGTGCCAGCAGTTTCGACTCCCTCGGCGATGGCTACACCTTC. This encodes CASSFDSLGDGYTF.

This clonotype was recorded a few times. This chain connects TRBV4-3 to TRBJ2-2, with TRBD2 identical over 7 bases. From germline, CDR1 is LGHNA and CDR2 YSLEER. V shed 0 bases, J shed 1 base, and the junction held 2 bases outside the gene matches. The CDR3 spans 16 residues. The CDR3 spells CASSQDPSGNTGELFF. The CDR3 region has the DNA TGCGCCAGCAGCCAAGACCCTAGCGGGAACACCGGGGAGCTGTTTTTT.

This clonotype has more than one count but fewer than ten. The rearrangement links TRBV29-1 to TRBJ2-3; D is unclear. This CDR3 region has 16 residues. V shed 6 bases and J shed 0 bases, with 19 bases lying between them. Germline CDR1 SQVTM, CDR2 ANQGSEA. The CDR3 here is CSVQSNSGRSTDTQYF. The DNA of the CDR3 is TGCAGCGTCCAATCGAACTCTGGGCGGAGCACAGATACGCAGTATTTT.

The chain links TRBV9 to TRBJ2-7, with a weak D call TRBD1 (6 bases). The CDR3 has 15 residues. V was trimmed by 2 bases and J by 3 bases, leaving 15 bases between them. Germline assignment: CDR1 SGDLS and CDR2 YYNGEE. CDR3 residues: CASSVPGHRNYEQYF. CDR3 nucleotides: TGTGCCAGCAGCGTCCCGGGACACCGCAACTACGAGCAGTACTTC.

The chain joins TRBV20-1 to TRBJ2-1, with a tentative D call TRBD2 (7 bases). Germline CDR1 DFQATT, CDR2 SNEGSKA (reference sequence). The V end was cut by 0 bases, the J end by 7 bases, with 22 bases between. CDR3 length: 17 amino acids. The DNA for the CDR3 is TGCAGTGCTAGAGATAACCTCCGAGGGGGGGCAGGGAATGAGCAGTTCTTC. This sequence encodes CSARDNLRGGAGNEQFF.

V is TRBV7-3 and J is TRBJ2-1; TRBD2 agrees at 9 bases. With V trimmed by 5 bases and J by 10 bases, 12 bases remained unmatched. The CDR3 is 15 residues long. The germline gives CDR1 SGHTA, CDR2 FQGTGA. The CDR3 spells CASSPTVLAGTEQFF. CDR3 nucleotide sequence: TGTGCCAGCAGCCCCACCGTCCTAGCGGGGACCGAGCAGTTCTTC.

This clonotype was counted ten times or more. This chain's CDR3 is CASSSGEGNQPQHF. As DNA, the CDR3 is TGCGCCAGCAGCTCAGGGGAGGGTAATCAGCCCCAGCATTTT. The chain carries TRBV5-1 and TRBJ1-5, with D possibly being TRBD1 (6 bases). Germline CDR1 is SGHRS and CDR2 is YFSETQ. The CDR3 is 14 residues long. V was clipped by 3 bases and J by 4 bases, with 11 bases between them.

The V call is TRBV4-1, the J call TRBJ2-5; 8 bases are a match to TRBD2. The V gene's germline CDR1 is MGHRA and CDR2 YSYEKL. The CDR3 is 15 residues long. After removal of 0 bases from V and 11 bases from J, the junction contained 11 bases not matched to a gene. The CDR3 sequence is CASSQENGGAIQQYF. The CDR3 DNA reads as TGCGCCAGCAGCCAAGAAAACGGGGGGGCCATCCAGCAGTACTTC.

CDR3 loop: CASSPSDRISPFGYTF. For the CDR3, the DNA is TGCGCCAGCAGCCCGTCGGACAGGATCAGTCCCTTTGGCTACACCTTC. The gene calls are TRBV4-1 and TRBJ1-2; 7 bases fit TRBD1. The CDR3 has 16 amino acids. The junction had 15 bases not matched to a gene; V was cut back by 4 bases and J by 7 bases. Germline V gene lookup returns CDR1 MGHRA and CDR2 YSYEKL.

The CDR3 nucleotides are TGTGCCAGCAGTGCTCAGAACACTGAAGCTTTCTTT. Translating it yields CASSAQNTEAFF. The V and J genes are TRBV2 and TRBJ1-1; D not resolved. There are 12 residues in the CDR3. Germline V gives CDR1 SNHLY, CDR2 FYNNEI. Between the trimmed V and J ends, which lost 4 bases and 1 base, there was a span of 4 bases.

This clonotype has just a few counts. The V and J genes are TRBV28 and TRBJ2-7; D could derive from TRBD1 or TRBD2 (5 bases each). The CDR3 runs 13 residues. In germline, CDR1 is MDHEN, CDR2 SYDVKM. The ends were cut back, 5 bases at V and 3 bases at J, with 11 bases in the middle. Written as DNA, the CDR3 is TGTGCCAGCAGTACACAGGAGGTCTACGAGCAGTACTTC. Protein sequence: CASSTQEVYEQYF.

This clonotype was observed a handful of times. The chain joins TRBV7-2 to TRBJ1-2; no reliable D call. Trimming cost V 4 bases and J 8 bases, with 20 bases left between them. CDR1 and CDR2 (germline): SGHTA, FQGNSA. The CDR3 runs 15 residues. This CDR3 is CASSSYRPEAWGYTF. CDR3 DNA sequence: TGTGCCAGCAGCTCCTACCGACCAGAAGCTTGGGGCTACACCTTC.

The chain has TRBV7-2 and TRBJ1-1; TRBD1 might be the D (5 bases). Per germline, CDR1 SGHTA and CDR2 FQGNSA. There are 15 residues in the CDR3. Deletions cut 4 bases from V and 2 bases from J, with 14 bases between. The CDR3 DNA reads as TGTGCCAGCAGCTCCCCCGGACACGATAACACTGAAGCTTTCTTT. Amino acid sequence: CASSSPGHDNTEAFF.

The chain uses TRBV5-6 and TRBJ2-5; D gene uncertain. The J call is uncertain, as TRBJ2-7 better fits the DNA end. The CDR3 is made up of 13 amino acids. The germline gives CDR1 SGHDT, CDR2 YYEEEE. The CDR3 loop is CASSFSYEDEQYF. The CDR3 DNA follows: TGTGCCAGCAGCTTCTCCTATGAGGACGAGCAGTACTTC.

This clonotype was observed a handful of times. The CDR3 DNA reads TGTGCCAGCAGCCGTACCGCAGCGGGGAACACAGATACGCAGTATTTT. Translation: CASSRTAAGNTDTQYF. V is TRBV7-2 and J is TRBJ2-3; 7 positions match TRBD2. This CDR3 contains 16 residues. Looked up from germline, CDR1 is SGHTA and CDR2 is FQGNSA. V dropped 5 bases and J dropped 2; count of bases not matched to a gene: 10.